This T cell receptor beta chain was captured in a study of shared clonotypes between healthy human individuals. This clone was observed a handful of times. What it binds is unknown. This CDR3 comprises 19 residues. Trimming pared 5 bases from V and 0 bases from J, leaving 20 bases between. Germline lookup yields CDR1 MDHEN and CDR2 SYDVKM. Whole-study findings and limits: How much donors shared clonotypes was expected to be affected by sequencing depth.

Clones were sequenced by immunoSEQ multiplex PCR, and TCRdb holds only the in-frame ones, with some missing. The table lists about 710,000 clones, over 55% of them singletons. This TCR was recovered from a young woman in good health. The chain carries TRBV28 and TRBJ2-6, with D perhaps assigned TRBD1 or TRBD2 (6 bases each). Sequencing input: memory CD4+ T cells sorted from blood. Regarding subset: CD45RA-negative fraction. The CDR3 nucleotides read TGTGCCAGCAGTCAACAGGGACTCAGCGTTATCTCTGGGGCCAACGTCCTGACTTTC. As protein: CASSQQGLSVISGANVLTF.